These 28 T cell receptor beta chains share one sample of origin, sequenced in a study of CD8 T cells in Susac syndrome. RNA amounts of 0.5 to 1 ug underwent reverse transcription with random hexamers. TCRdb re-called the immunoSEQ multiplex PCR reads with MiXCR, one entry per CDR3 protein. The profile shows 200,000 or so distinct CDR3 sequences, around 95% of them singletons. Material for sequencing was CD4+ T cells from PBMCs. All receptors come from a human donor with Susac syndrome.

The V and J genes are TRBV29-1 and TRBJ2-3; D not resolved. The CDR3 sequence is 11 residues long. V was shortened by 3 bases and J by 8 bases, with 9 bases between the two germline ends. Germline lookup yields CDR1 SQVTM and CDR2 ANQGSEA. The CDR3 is CSVDFSSTQYF. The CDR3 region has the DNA TGCAGCGTTGATTTTAGCAGTACGCAGTATTTT.

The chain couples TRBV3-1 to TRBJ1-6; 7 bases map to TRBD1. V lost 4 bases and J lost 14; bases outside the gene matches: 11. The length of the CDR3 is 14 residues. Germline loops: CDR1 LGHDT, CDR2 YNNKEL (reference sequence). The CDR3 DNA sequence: TGTGCCAGCAGCCGAGGACAGGTCGATATCACCCTCCACTTT. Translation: CASSRGQVDITLHF.

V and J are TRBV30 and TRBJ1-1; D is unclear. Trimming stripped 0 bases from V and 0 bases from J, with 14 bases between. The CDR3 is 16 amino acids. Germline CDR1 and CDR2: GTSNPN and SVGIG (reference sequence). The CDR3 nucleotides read TGTGCCTGGAGTGTGAGTACAGACGTAATGAACACTGAAGCTTTCTTT. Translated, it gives CAWSVSTDVMNTEAFF.

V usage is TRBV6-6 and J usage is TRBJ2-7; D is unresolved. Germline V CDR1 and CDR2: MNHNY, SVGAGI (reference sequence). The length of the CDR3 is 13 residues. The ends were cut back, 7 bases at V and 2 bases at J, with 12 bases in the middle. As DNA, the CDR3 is TGTGCCAGCAAACAGAGTACCCCCTACGAGCAGTACTTC. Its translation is CASKQSTPYEQYF.

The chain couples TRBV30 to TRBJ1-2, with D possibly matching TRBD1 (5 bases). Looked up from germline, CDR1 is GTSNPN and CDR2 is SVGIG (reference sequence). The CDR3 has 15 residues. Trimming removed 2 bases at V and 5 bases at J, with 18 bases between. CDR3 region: CAWSPTRQGGYGYTF. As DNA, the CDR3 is TGTGCCTGGAGTCCGACCCGGCAGGGAGGATATGGCTACACCTTC.

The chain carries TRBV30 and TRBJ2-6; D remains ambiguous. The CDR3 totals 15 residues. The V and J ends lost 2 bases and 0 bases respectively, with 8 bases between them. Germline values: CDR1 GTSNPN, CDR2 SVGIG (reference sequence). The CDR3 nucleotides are TGTGCCTGGAGTTGGTCAGGCTCTGGGGCCAACGTCCTGACTTTC. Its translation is CAWSWSGSGANVLTF.

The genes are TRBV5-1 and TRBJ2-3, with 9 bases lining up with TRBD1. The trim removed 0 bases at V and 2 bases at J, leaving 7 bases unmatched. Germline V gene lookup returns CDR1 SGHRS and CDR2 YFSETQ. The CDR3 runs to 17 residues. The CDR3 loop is CASSLGGTGMPTDTQYF. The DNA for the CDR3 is TGCGCCAGCAGCTTGGGCGGGACAGGGATGCCCACAGATACGCAGTATTTT.

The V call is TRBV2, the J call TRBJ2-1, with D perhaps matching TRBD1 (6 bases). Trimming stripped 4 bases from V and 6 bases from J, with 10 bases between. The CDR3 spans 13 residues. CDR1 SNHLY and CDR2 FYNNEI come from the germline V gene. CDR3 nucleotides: TGTGCCAGCAGTGGACAGGTGGGCAATGAGCAGTTCTTC. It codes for CASSGQVGNEQFF.

In DNA, the CDR3 is TGTGCCAGCAGCGACAGGCGGGGAGAAGAGACCCAGTACTTC. This translates into CASSDRRGEETQYF. This chain joins TRBV6-2 or TRBV6-3 and TRBJ2-5; TRBD1 or TRBD2 may be the D gene (6 bases each). This CDR3 has 14 residues. Germline lookup yields CDR1 MNHEY and CDR2 SVGEGT. V was shortened by 6 bases and J by 3 bases, with 14 bases between the two germline ends.

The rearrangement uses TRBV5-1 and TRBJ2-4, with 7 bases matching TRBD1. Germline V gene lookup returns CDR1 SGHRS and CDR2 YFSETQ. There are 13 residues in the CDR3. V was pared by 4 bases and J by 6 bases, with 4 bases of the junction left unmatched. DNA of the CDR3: TGCGCCAGCAGCAACTCAGGGGGAAACATTCAGTACTTC. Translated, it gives CASSNSGGNIQYF.

The CDR3 DNA reads TGCAGTGCAACCCCTGGGACTAGCGGTCAAGAGACCCAGTACTTC. Translated, it gives CSATPGTSGQETQYF. The chain employs TRBV20-1 and TRBJ2-5; 11 positions agree with TRBD2. V lost 6 bases to trimming and J lost 2 bases; unmatched junction nucleotides: 8. Germline V gene sequence: CDR1 DFQATT, CDR2 SNEGSKA (reference sequence). CDR3 length equals 15 residues.

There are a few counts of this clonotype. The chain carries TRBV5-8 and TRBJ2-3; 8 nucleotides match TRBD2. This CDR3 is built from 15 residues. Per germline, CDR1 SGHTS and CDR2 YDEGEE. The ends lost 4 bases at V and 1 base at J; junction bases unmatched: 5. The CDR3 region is CASSPGRGGTDTQYF. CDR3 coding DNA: TGTGCCAGCAGCCCTGGGCGGGGGGGCACAGATACGCAGTATTTT. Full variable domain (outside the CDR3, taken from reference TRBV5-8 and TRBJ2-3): EAGVTQSPTHLIKTRGQQATLRCSPISGHTSVYWYQQALGLGLQFLLWYDEGEERNRGNFPPRFSGRQFPNYSSELNVNALELEDSALYLCASSPGRGGTDTQYFGPGTRLTVL.

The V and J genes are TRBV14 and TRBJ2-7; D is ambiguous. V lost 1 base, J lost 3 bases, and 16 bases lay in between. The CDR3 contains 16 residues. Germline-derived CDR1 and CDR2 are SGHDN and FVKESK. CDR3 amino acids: CASSQGSDRYFYEQYF. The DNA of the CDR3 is TGTGCCAGCAGCCAAGGGTCCGATAGGTATTTCTACGAGCAGTACTTC.

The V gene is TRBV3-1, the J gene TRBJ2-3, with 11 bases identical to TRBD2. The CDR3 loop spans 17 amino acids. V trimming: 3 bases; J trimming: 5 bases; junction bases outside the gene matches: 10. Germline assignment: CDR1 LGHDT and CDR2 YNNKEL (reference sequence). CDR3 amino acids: CASSHWTSGPKGDTQYF. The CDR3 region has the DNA TGTGCCAGCAGCCATTGGACTAGCGGGCCCAAGGGAGATACGCAGTATTTT.

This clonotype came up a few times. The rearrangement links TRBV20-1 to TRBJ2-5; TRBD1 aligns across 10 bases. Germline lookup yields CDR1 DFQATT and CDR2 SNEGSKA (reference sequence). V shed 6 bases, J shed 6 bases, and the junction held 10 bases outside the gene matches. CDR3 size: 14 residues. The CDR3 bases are TGCAGTGCCACGACAGGGGGCCTTAGTAAGACCCAGTACTTC. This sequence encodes CSATTGGLSKTQYF.

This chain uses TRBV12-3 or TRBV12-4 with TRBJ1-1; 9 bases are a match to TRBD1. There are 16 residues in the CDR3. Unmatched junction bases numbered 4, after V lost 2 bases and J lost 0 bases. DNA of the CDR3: TGTGCCAGCAGTTTATTACAGGGGGCGTTGAACACTGAAGCTTTCTTT. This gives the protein CASSLLQGALNTEAFF.

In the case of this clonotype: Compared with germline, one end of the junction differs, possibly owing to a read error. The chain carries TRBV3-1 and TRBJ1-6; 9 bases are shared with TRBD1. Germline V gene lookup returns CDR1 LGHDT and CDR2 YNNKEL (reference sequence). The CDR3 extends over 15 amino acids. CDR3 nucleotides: TGTGCCAGCAGACTGAGGACAGGGGAGTATTCACCCCTCCGCTTT. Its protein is CASRLRTGEYSPLRF.

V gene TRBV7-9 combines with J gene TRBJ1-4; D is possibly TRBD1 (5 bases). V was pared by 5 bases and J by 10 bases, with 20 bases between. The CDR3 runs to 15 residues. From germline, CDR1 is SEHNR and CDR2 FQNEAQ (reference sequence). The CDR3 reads CASSPVGDYGGKLFF. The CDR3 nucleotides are TGTGCCAGCAGCCCGGTGGGGGACTACGGAGGAAAACTGTTTTTT.

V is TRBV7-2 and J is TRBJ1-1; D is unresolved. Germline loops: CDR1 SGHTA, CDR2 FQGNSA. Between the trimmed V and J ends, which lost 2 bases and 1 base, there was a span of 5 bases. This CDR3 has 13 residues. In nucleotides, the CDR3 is TGTGCCAGCAGCTTATGGAAGAACACTGAAGCTTTCTTT. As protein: CASSLWKNTEAFF.

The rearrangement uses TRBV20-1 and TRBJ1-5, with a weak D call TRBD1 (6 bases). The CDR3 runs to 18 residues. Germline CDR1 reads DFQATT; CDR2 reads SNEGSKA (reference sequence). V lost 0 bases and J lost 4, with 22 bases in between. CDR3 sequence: CSARDRGLRGRGNQPQHF. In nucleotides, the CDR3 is TGCAGTGCTAGAGATCGGGGACTACGGGGGCGCGGGAATCAGCCCCAGCATTTT.

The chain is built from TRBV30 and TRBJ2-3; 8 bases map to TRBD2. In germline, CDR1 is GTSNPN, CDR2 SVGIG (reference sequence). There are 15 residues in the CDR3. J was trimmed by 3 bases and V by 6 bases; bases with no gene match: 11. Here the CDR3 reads CACLPWGGGTDTQYF. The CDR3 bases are TGTGCCTGTCTCCCGTGGGGCGGGGGGACAGATACGCAGTATTTT.

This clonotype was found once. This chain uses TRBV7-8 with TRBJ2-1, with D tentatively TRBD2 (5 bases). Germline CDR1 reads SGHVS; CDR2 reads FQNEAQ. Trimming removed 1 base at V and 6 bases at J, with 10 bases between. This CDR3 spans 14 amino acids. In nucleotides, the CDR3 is TGTGCCAGCAGCTTAGGATCGGGAAGCAATGAGCAGTTCTTC. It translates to CASSLGSGSNEQFF.

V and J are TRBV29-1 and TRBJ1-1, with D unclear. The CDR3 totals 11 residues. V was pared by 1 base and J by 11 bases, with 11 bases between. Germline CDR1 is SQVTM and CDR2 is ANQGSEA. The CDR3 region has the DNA TGCAGCGTTGAAGGCCTCCTGGGGGCTTTCTTT. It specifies CSVEGLLGAFF.

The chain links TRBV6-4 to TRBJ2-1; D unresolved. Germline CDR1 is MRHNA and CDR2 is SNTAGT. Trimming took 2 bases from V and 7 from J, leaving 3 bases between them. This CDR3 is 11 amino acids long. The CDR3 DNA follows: TGTGCCAGCAGTGACAGAAATGAGCAGTTCTTC. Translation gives CASSDRNEQFF.

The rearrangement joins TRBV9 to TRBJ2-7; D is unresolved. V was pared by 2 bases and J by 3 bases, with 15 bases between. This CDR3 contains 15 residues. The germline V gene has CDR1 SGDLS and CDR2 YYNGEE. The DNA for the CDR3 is TGTGCCAGCAGCGTCGGGTCCGAACCCCTCTACGAGCAGTACTTC. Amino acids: CASSVGSEPLYEQYF. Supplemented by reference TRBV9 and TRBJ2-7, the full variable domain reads DSGVTQTPKHLITATGQRVTLRCSPRSGDLSVYWYQQSLDQGLQFLIQYYNGEERAKGNILERFSAQQFPDLHSELNLSSLELGDSALYFCASSVGSEPLYEQYFGPGTRLTVT.

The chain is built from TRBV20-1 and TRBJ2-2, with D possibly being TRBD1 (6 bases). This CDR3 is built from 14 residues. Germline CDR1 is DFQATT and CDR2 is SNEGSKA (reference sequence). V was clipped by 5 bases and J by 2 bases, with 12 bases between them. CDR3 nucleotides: TGCAGTGCTCGTCCGGGACACAACACCGGGGAGCTGTTTTTT. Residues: CSARPGHNTGELFF.

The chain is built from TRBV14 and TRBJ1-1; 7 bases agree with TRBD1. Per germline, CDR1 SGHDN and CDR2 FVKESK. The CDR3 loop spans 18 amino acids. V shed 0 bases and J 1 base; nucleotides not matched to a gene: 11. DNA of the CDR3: TGTGCCAGCAGCCAAGACCCTATCTCGAGACAGGGGAACACTGAAGCTTTCTTT. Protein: CASSQDPISRQGNTEAFF.

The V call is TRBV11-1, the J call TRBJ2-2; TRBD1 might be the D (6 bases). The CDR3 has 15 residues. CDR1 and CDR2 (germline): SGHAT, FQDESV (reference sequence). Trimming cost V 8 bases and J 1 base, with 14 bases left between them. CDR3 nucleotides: TGTGCCAGCTCGTTGGGGGCCCTGAACACCGGGGAGCTGTTTTTT. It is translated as CASSLGALNTGELFF.